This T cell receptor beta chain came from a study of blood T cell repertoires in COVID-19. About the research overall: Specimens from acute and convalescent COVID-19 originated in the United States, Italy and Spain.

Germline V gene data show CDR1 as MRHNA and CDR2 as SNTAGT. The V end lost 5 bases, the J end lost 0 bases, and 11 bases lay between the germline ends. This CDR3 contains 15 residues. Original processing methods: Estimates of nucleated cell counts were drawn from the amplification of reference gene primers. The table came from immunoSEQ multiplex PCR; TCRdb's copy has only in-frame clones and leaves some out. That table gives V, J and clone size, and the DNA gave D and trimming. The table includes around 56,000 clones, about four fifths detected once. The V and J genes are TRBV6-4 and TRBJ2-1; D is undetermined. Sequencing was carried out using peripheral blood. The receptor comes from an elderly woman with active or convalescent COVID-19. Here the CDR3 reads CASSLTHSSYNEQFF. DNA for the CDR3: TGTGCCAGCAGTCTAACCCACAGCTCCTACAATGAGCAGTTCTTC.